Listed here are 20 T cell receptor beta chains from one sample, sequenced in a study of CD4+ T cells in melanoma. Clones were read by immunoSEQ multiplex PCR, and TCRdb kept only the in-frame ones, dropping some. The table lists about 55,000 clones, roughly 69% of them singletons. Sequenced material: tumor tissue. These TCRs come from a human donor with melanoma.

This clone was found a few times. CDR3 sequence: CASSFLSGTDTQYF. The CDR3 nucleotides read TGTGCCAGCAGTTTCCTCAGTGGGACAGATACGCAGTATTTT. V is TRBV28 and J is TRBJ2-3; no clear D. V was clipped by 3 bases and J by 3 bases, with 10 bases between them. This CDR3 has 14 amino acids. Germline CDR1 MDHEN, CDR2 SYDVKM.

This clone has only one observation. This CDR3 is CASTGTGPYEQYF. Here the CDR3 DNA reads TGTGCCAGCACCGGGACAGGGCCCTACGAGCAGTACTTC. The rearrangement links TRBV7-2 to TRBJ2-7; 9 bases line up with TRBD1. This CDR3 comprises 13 residues. CDR1 and CDR2 (germline): SGHTA, FQGNSA. V was clipped by 7 bases and J by 2 bases; unmatched bases: 3.

The gene calls are TRBV6-1 and TRBJ1-1; tentative D call: TRBD1 (5 bases). The CDR3 runs to 15 residues. The germline CDR1 and CDR2 sequences are MNHNS and SASEGT. The V gene lost 3 bases and the J gene lost 3 bases, with 14 bases spanning the gap. The CDR3 sequence: CASSDHQGEDTEAFF. CDR3 DNA: TGTGCCAGCAGTGATCATCAGGGTGAAGACACTGAAGCTTTCTTT.

V and J are TRBV6-5 and TRBJ2-7, with D possibly TRBD1 on 5 matching bases. The CDR3 is made up of 12 amino acids. Per the germline V gene, CDR1 is MNHEY and CDR2 is SVGAGI. Trimming removed 5 bases at V and 7 bases at J, with 12 bases between. CDR3 bases: TGTGCCAGCAGTGCCATGCCAGGGGAGCAGTACTTC. It specifies CASSAMPGEQYF.

The chain uses TRBV29-1 and TRBJ2-7; the D call may be TRBD1 or TRBD2 (6 bases each). The CDR3 is 14 residues long. The V and J ends lost 3 bases and 1 base respectively, with 13 bases between them. Germline lookup yields CDR1 SQVTM and CDR2 ANQGSEA. The CDR3 coding sequence is TGCAGCGTTGAGGGGGGCCCGAAATCCTACGAGCAGTACTTC. It is translated as CSVEGGPKSYEQYF.

V gene TRBV19 combines with J gene TRBJ2-7, with 8 bases aligning to TRBD1. Trimming took 8 bases from V and 4 from J; bases not matched to a gene: 13. This CDR3 contains 15 residues. Germline loops: CDR1 LNHDA, CDR2 SQIVND (reference sequence). The CDR3 DNA is TGTGCCAGTCAGGGGGCTTTTTATGGGGATTACGAGCAGTACTTC. It specifies CASQGAFYGDYEQYF.

The chain uses TRBV11-2 and TRBJ2-3; 13 bases fit TRBD2. CDR1 and CDR2 (germline): SGHAT, FQNNGV. V lost 5 bases, J lost 2 bases, and 4 bases stayed unmatched. This CDR3 has 16 residues. The CDR3: CASSPGLAGLTDTQYF. The DNA of the CDR3 is TGTGCCAGCAGCCCGGGACTAGCGGGGCTCACAGATACGCAGTATTTT. Filled out from reference TRBV11-2 and TRBJ2-3, the complete variable domain reads EAGVAQSPRYKIIEKRQSVAFWCNPISGHATLYWYQQILGQGPKLLIQFQNNGVVDDSQLPKDRFSAERLKGVDSTLKIQPAKLEDSAVYLCASSPGLAGLTDTQYFGPGTRLTVL.

The V gene is TRBV27, the J gene TRBJ2-3; D perhaps matches TRBD1 (5 bases). CDR1 is MNHEY and CDR2 is SMNVEV in the germline V gene (reference sequence). V was clipped by 10 bases and J by 7 bases, with 15 bases between them. The CDR3 consists of 12 residues. Here the CDR3 reads CATLGQGNTQYF. DNA for the CDR3: TGTGCCACCCTGGGCCAGGGAAATACGCAGTATTTT.

The chain has TRBV4-1 and TRBJ1-5; D might be TRBD1 (5 bases). V was shortened by 1 base and J by 0 bases, with 10 bases between the two germline ends. Germline V gene data show CDR1 as MGHRA and CDR2 as YSYEKL. The length of the CDR3 is 16 residues. The CDR3 reads CASSQVDIISNQPQHF. In DNA, the CDR3 is TGCGCCAGCAGCCAAGTGGACATAATTAGCAATCAGCCCCAGCATTTT.

The chain joins TRBV4-1 to TRBJ2-7, with 9 bases matching TRBD1. Trimming took 4 bases from V and 6 from J; bases not matched to a gene: 10. Germline values: CDR1 MGHRA, CDR2 YSYEKL. This CDR3 spans 15 amino acids. CDR3 region: CASSRTPGQGSEQYF. The CDR3 DNA reads as TGCGCCAGCAGCCGGACGCCGGGACAGGGTTCCGAGCAGTACTTC.

The chain joins TRBV6-5 to TRBJ1-2; 11 nucleotides match TRBD1. V dropped 4 bases and J dropped 8; count of bases not matched to a gene: 3. The CDR3 sequence is 13 residues long. In germline, CDR1 is MNHEY, CDR2 SVGAGI. The CDR3 nucleotides are TGTGCCAGCAGTTCCCGGACAGGGGGCGGCTACACCTTC. Protein: CASSSRTGGGYTF.

This sequence joins TRBV25-1 and TRBJ2-1; 8 positions match TRBD1. The CDR3 has 17 residues. The V segment lost 0 bases and the J segment 6 bases; nucleotides outside the gene matches: 10. Germline V gene lookup returns CDR1 MGHDK and CDR2 SYGVNS. The CDR3 nucleotides are TGTGCCAGCAGTGAATATTACGACAGGGGTTCATCCAATGAGCAGTTCTTC. Its protein is CASSEYYDRGSSNEQFF.

This chain uses TRBV5-1 with TRBJ1-6, with 11 bases aligning to TRBD1. This CDR3 is built from 18 residues. The V gene end was trimmed by 4 bases and the J gene end by 1 base; junction bases not matched to a gene: 7. Germline CDR1 is SGHRS and CDR2 is YFSETQ. CDR3 protein: CASSTGTGGDSYNSPLHF. DNA for the CDR3: TGCGCCAGCAGCACTGGGACAGGGGGAGATTCCTATAATTCACCCCTCCACTTT.

This clone has a count of ten or more. V is TRBV7-3 and J is TRBJ1-1; D possibly corresponds to TRBD1 (6 bases). The CDR3 extends over 15 amino acids. Per germline, CDR1 SGHTA and CDR2 FQGTGA. V lost 5 bases and J lost 4, with 17 bases in between. The CDR3 spells CASSKGDTGGTEAFF. The CDR3 region has the DNA TGTGCCAGCAGCAAAGGGGACACGGGCGGCACTGAAGCTTTCTTT.

The chain combines TRBV27 with TRBJ2-3; perhaps TRBD1 as D (6 bases). CDR1 and CDR2 (germline): MNHEY, SMNVEV (reference sequence). The ends were cut back, 7 bases at V and 3 bases at J, with 17 bases in the middle. The CDR3 covers 15 residues. CDR3 nucleotides: TGTGCCAGCACCCTGGGTCAGGGGTGGACAGATACGCAGTATTTT. Amino acids: CASTLGQGWTDTQYF.

This clone was seen repeatedly, ten times or more. The V and J genes are TRBV7-9 and TRBJ1-2; the D is unclear. V was pared by 5 bases and J by 0 bases, with 13 bases between. The germline CDR1 and CDR2 sequences are SEHNR and FQNEAQ (reference sequence). The CDR3 loop spans 15 amino acids. This CDR3 is CASSRGEGTNYGYTF. DNA of the CDR3: TGTGCCAGCAGCCGGGGAGAGGGCACTAACTATGGCTACACCTTC.

This clone was observed a handful of times. The V gene is TRBV18, the J gene TRBJ2-5; D ambiguous. The ends were cut back, 3 bases at V and 5 bases at J, with 10 bases in the middle. The CDR3 is 13 amino acids. Germline V gives CDR1 KGHSH, CDR2 LQKENI. The CDR3 is CASSPSSWETQYF. DNA for the CDR3: TGTGCCAGCTCACCTTCGTCCTGGGAGACCCAGTACTTC.

The count of this clone is one. The gene calls are TRBV28 and TRBJ1-5; 7 bases fit TRBD1. CDR1 MDHEN and CDR2 SYDVKM come from the germline V gene. CDR3 length: 13 amino acids. Unmatched junction bases numbered 3, after V lost 4 bases and J lost 6 bases. The CDR3 DNA is TGTGCCAGCAGTTCCGGACAGGCTCAGCCCCAGCATTTT. Encoded protein: CASSSGQAQPQHF.

The chain uses TRBV29-1 and TRBJ2-5; D tentatively fits TRBD1 or TRBD2 (5 bases each). Germline V gene lookup returns CDR1 SQVTM and CDR2 ANQGSEA. This CDR3 is 14 amino acids long. V shed 1 base and J shed 2 bases, with 11 bases lying between them. The CDR3 here is CSVEGRGGQETQYF. DNA of the CDR3: TGCAGCGTTGAAGGTCGTGGGGGTCAAGAGACCCAGTACTTC.

This clone is termed medium-sized. The V and J genes are TRBV7-2 and TRBJ1-1, with D uncertain. The germline gives CDR1 SGHTA, CDR2 FQGNSA. The CDR3 consists of 16 residues. Trimming took off 2 bases at V and 2 bases at J, with 15 bases between the two ends. The CDR3 spells CASSLRTVLPNTEAFF. CDR3 nucleotide sequence: TGTGCCAGCAGCTTAAGGACGGTTCTACCCAACACTGAAGCTTTCTTT.